This T cell receptor beta chain was documented in a study of blood T cell repertoires in COVID-19. The CDR3 sequence is 15 residues long. The germline V gene has CDR1 MNHNY and CDR2 SVGAGI (reference sequence). V was clipped by 5 bases and J by 8 bases; unmatched bases: 8. The repertoire was sequenced with immunoSEQ multiplex PCR; TCRdb's copy has only in-frame clones and lacks some. The table lists about 59,000 clones, 79% of them singletons. The sequenced sample was peripheral blood. The V gene is TRBV6-6, the J gene TRBJ1-6, with 8 bases lining up with TRBD1. This receptor was taken from a man aged 55 to 70 with acute or convalescent COVID-19. The CDR3 bases are TGTGCCAGCAGTCGATCCGGGACAGGAGATTCACCCCTCCACTTT. This gives the protein CASSRSGTGDSPLHF.